The rows below give T cell receptor beta chains drawn from one sample of a study of T cell responses to AZD1222 COVID-19 vaccine. TCRdb's table, derived via immunoSEQ multiplex PCR, lists solely in-frame clones and lacks some. The sample shows nearly 35,000 clones, about 88% of them seen only once. The source material was peripheral blood, sampled on day 0 of AZD1222 vaccination. The origin of the receptors is an adult in good health. The CDR3 runs from the conserved cysteine through the conserved F or W. A D gene is named only where the DNA matches it firmly. For some rows the clone size is stated as once, few or many, or as a class when expanded; others skip it.

clone_size j_call v_call d_call cdr3_aa cdr3_nt
- TRBJ1-3 TRBV9 - CASSVYSVAPVPIYF TGTGCCAGCAGCGTATATTCCGTGGCGCCCGTCCCCATATATTTT
- TRBJ1-1 TRBV14 - CASSQARITGQGFEAFF TGTGCCAGCAGCCAAGCTCGAATAACGGGTCAGGGCTTTGAAGCTTTCTTT
- TRBJ1-1 TRBV5-1 - CASSSSVKGGAEAFF TGCGCCAGCAGCTCCAGCGTGAAGGGTGGTGCTGAAGCTTTCTTT
once TRBJ1-6 TRBV6-5 - CAALGPAYNSPLHF TGTGCCGCCCTTGGGCCAGCTTATAATTCACCCCTCCACTTT
- TRBJ2-1 TRBV5-4 TRBD2 CASSQSSGGHNEQFF TGTGCCAGCAGCCAATCTAGCGGGGGACACAATGAGCAGTTCTTC
- TRBJ1-1 TRBV19 TRBD1 CASTRDSQGTEAFF TGTGCCAGTACCCGGGACAGCCAGGGGACTGAAGCTTTCTTT
- TRBJ1-2 TRBV6-1 - CASSEVVVPIYGYTF TGTGCCAGCAGTGAAGTTGTGGTTCCTATCTATGGCTACACCTTC
- TRBJ1-5 TRBV6-2/TRBV6-3 - CASSSNSRHQPQHF TGTGCCAGCAGTTCCAACAGTCGACATCAGCCCCAGCATTTT
- TRBJ1-2 TRBV5-6 - CASSLIGQEIFYGYTF TGTGCCAGCAGCTTGATAGGCCAGGAGATTTTTTATGGCTACACCTTC
- TRBJ1-2 TRBV28 TRBD1 CASVSPGQGGNGYTF TGTGCCAGCGTCAGCCCGGGACAGGGGGGAAATGGCTACACCTTC
- TRBJ1-4 TRBV19 TRBD1 CASSIGETGARGKLFF TGTGCCAGTAGTATAGGGGAGACAGGGGCCCGTGGAAAACTGTTTTTT
few TRBJ1-2 TRBV5-6 TRBD1 CASSLRETGGLYGYTF TGTGCCAGCAGCTTGAGAGAGACAGGGGGCCTGTATGGCTACACCTTC
- TRBJ1-3 TRBV10-3 - CAISREPGNTIYF TGTGCCATCAGCAGGGAACCTGGAAACACCATATATTTT
- TRBJ1-5 TRBV15 - CATSKGGRADQPQHF TGTGCCACCAGTAAGGGGGGCAGGGCTGATCAGCCCCAGCATTTT
- TRBJ2-4 TRBV7-2 - CASSLDREGGTTNIQYF TGTGCCAGCAGCTTAGACCGGGAAGGGGGGACAACGAACATTCAGTACTTC
- TRBJ1-5 TRBV19 - CASSTGTLYSNQPQHF TGTGCCAGTAGTACCGGGACACTTTATAGCAATCAGCCCCAGCATTTT
- TRBJ2-7 TRBV20-1 TRBD1 CSARDDRGLYF TGCAGTGCTAGAGATGACAGGGGCTTGTACTTC
once TRBJ2-1 TRBV3-1/TRBV3-2 - CASSQPASVNEQFF TGTGCCAGCAGCCAACCAGCTAGCGTCAATGAGCAGTTCTTC
large TRBJ2-3 TRBV28 - CASSLGQLADTQYF TGTGCCAGCAGTCTAGGACAGCTAGCAGATACGCAGTATTTT
- TRBJ1-2 TRBV28 TRBD1 CASNSGGEGYGYTF TGTGCCAGCAACTCAGGGGGCGAGGGCTATGGCTACACCTTC
- TRBJ2-5 TRBV7-9 - CASSLAWVQETQYF TGTGCCAGCAGCTTAGCGTGGGTGCAAGAGACCCAGTACTTC
- TRBJ2-5 TRBV5-8 TRBD2 CASSPGLAGGQETQYF TGTGCCAGCAGCCCGGGACTAGCGGGGGGCCAGGAGACCCAGTACTTC
- TRBJ1-4 TRBV2 - CASTLTREKLFF TGTGCCAGCACCTTAACTAGGGAAAAACTGTTTTTT
once TRBJ2-3 TRBV19 - CASSITRLRGRADTQYF TGTGCCAGTAGTATAACACGCCTCAGGGGCCGAGCGGATACGCAGTATTTT
- TRBJ1-2 TRBV10-2 TRBD1 CASSAGTGNYGYTF TGCGCCAGCAGTGCCGGGACAGGGAACTATGGCTACACCTTC
- TRBJ1-3 TRBV7-9 - CASSLLAGGNTIYF TGTGCCAGCAGCTTATTGGCAGGGGGAAACACCATATATTTT
- TRBJ1-2 TRBV19 - CASRKQGGGDYGYTF TGTGCCAGTAGAAAACAGGGCGGTGGGGACTATGGCTACACCTTC
- TRBJ1-2 TRBV7-9 - CASSLGFGDHNYGYTF TGTGCCAGCAGCTTAGGATTCGGGGACCATAACTATGGCTACACCTTC
- TRBJ1-2 TRBV6-2/TRBV6-3 - CASSYRDNYGYTF TGTGCCAGCAGTTACCGGGACAACTATGGCTACACCTTC
once TRBJ1-5 TRBV11-1 TRBD1 CASSPGTGNQPQHF TGTGCCAGCAGTCCGGGGACAGGCAATCAGCCCCAGCATTTT
- TRBJ1-4 TRBV5-1 - CASSPTATNEKLFF TGCGCCAGCAGCCCGACCGCAACTAATGAAAAACTGTTTTTT
- TRBJ1-1 TRBV11-2 - CASSQNSPTTNTEAFF TGTGCCAGCAGCCAAAATTCTCCGACGACGAACACTGAAGCTTTCTTT
- TRBJ2-1 TRBV27 TRBD2 CASRPGTTSYNEQFF TGTGCCAGCAGGCCCGGGACTACGAGCTACAATGAGCAGTTCTTC
- TRBJ2-1 TRBV11-3 - CASSLDVYNEQFF TGTGCCAGCAGCTTAGATGTCTACAATGAGCAGTTCTTC
- TRBJ2-2 TRBV7-2 - CASTPSYLNTGELFF TGTGCCAGCACCCCTAGTTACCTAAACACCGGGGAGCTGTTTTTT
once TRBJ2-2 TRBV6-5 TRBD1 CASRNRGVNTGELFF TGTGCCAGCAGGAACAGGGGGGTAAACACCGGGGAGCTGTTTTTT
medium-sized TRBJ2-7 TRBV27 TRBD2 CASSLSGGGVHEQYF TGTGCCAGCAGTTTATCGGGGGGAGGGGTCCACGAGCAGTACTTC
few TRBJ1-4 TRBV2 TRBD1 CASSPGGWANEKLFF TGTGCCAGCAGCCCAGGGGGCTGGGCTAATGAAAAACTGTTTTTT
- TRBJ1-1 TRBV20-1 TRBD1 CSASGQGEAFF TGCAGTGCTAGCGGACAGGGAGAGGCTTTCTTT
- TRBJ2-5 TRBV10-3 - CAISPDTRETQYF TGTGCCATCAGCCCAGATACCCGGGAGACCCAGTACTTC
- TRBJ2-5 TRBV24-1 - CATSKADLQETQYF TGTGCCACCAGTAAGGCGGACTTGCAAGAGACCCAGTACTTC
- TRBJ2-1 TRBV14 - CASSRYNEQFF TGTGCCAGCAGCCGCTACAATGAGCAGTTCTTC
- TRBJ2-3 TRBV5-6 - CASSYQVGDRTDTQYF TGTGCCAGCAGCTACCAGGTGGGGGACCGCACAGATACACAGTATTTT
- TRBJ2-5 TRBV7-2 - CASSLGHQGGTQYF TGTGCCAGCAGCTTAGGTCACCAAGGGGGGACCCAGTACTTC
- TRBJ1-4 TRBV28 TRBD1 CASSLDSGTGGEKLFF TGTGCCAGCAGTTTGGACTCCGGGACAGGGGGAGAAAAACTGTTTTTT